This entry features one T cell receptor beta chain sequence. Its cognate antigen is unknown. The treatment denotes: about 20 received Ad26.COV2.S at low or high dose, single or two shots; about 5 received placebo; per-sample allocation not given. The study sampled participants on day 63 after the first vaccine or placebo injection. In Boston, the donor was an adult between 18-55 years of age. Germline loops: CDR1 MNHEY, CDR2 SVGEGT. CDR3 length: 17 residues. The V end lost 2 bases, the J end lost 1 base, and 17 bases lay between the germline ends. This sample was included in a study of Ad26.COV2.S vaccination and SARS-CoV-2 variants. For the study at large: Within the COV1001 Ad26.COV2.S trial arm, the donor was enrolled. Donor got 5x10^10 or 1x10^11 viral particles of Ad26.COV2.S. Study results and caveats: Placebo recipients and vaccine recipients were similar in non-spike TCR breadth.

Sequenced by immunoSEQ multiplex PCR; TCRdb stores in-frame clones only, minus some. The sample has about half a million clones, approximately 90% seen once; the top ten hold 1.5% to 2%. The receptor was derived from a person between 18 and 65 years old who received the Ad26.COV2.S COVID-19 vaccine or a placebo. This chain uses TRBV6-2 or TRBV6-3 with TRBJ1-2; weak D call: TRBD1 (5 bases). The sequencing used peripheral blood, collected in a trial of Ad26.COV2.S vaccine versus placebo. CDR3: CASSYPPYDRINYGYTF. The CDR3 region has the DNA TGTGCCAGCAGTTACCCACCCTACGACAGAATTAACTATGGCTACACCTTC.